This TCR beta chain came from a study of blood T cell repertoires in COVID-19. The J segment lost 6 bases and the V segment lost 3 bases, leaving 10 bases of the junction unmatched. CDR1 and CDR2 (germline): MRHNA, SNTAGT. The CDR3 has 15 amino acids. The cohort comprised adults aged 18 to 89 years residing in approximately 25 US areas. Sequenced by immunoSEQ multiplex PCR; TCRdb stores in-frame clones only, minus some. The data hold 200,000 to 250,000 clones, with about 91% observed a single time. The TCR was taken from a man aged 18 to 35 with acute COVID-19. Sequencing input: PBMCs or T cells enriched from blood (not recorded which). This chain connects TRBV6-4 to TRBJ2-5; 7 bases agree with TRBD2. The CDR3 coding sequence is TGTGCCAGCAGTGAAAGGGCGGGAGAGGGAAAGACCCAGTACTTC. It translates to CASSERAGEGKTQYF.